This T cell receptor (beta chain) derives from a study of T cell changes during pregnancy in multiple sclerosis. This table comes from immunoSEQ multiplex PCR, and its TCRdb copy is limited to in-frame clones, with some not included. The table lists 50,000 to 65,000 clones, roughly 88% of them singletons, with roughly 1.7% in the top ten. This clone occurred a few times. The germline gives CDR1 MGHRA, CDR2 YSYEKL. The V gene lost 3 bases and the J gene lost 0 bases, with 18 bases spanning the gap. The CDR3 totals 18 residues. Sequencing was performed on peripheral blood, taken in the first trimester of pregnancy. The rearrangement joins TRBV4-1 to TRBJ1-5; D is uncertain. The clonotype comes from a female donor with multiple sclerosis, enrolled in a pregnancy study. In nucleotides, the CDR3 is TGCGCCAGCAGCCAGGGTCAGGCGGGAAAGTATAGCAATCAGCCCCAGCATTTT. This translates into CASSQGQAGKYSNQPQHF.